A single TCR beta chain is shown here with its context. This sample is part of a study of T cell responses to AZD1222 COVID-19 vaccine. V lost 0 bases, J lost 7 bases, and 2 bases stayed unmatched. The CDR3 runs to 16 residues. The germline V gene has CDR1 LGHDT and CDR2 YNNKEL (reference sequence). Method: immunoSEQ multiplex PCR; TCRdb's copy keeps in-frame clones and lacks some. Its listing shows about 140,000 clones. The sample was peripheral blood. V is TRBV3-1 (or the pseudogene TRBV3-2) and J is TRBJ1-6; 11 nucleotides align to TRBD1. The clonotype was recovered from an adult in good health. The CDR3 region is CASSQEDRGHNSPLHF. CDR3 nucleotide sequence: TGTGCCAGCAGCCAAGAGGACAGGGGGCACAATTCACCCCTCCACTTT.